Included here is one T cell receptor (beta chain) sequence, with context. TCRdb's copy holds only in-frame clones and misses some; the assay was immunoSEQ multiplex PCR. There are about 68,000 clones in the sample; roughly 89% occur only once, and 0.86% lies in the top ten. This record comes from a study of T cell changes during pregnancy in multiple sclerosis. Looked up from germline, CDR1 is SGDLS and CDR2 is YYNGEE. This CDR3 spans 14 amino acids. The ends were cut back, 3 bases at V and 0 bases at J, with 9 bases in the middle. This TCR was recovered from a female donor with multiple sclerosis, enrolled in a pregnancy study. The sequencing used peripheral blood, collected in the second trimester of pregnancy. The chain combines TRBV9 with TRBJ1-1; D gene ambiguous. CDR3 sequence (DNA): TGTGCCAGCAGCGCCCAAACAATGAACACTGAAGCTTTCTTT. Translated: CASSAQTMNTEAFF.